The clone carrying this T cell receptor beta chain was counted between two and nine times. What it binds is unknown. TCRdb used MiXCR to reprocess the 5' RACE reads, holding one entry per CDR3 protein. The sample has roughly 340,000 distinct CDR3 sequences; about 15% are singletons. The data were obtained in a study of T-cell memory formation after mild COVID-19. Study-level points and caveats: Unconfirmed was the SARS-CoV-2 specificity of second-wave clones that peaked on day 37.

This TCR derives from a man in his late teens or twenties who had mild COVID-19 (a few samples of this study predate the infection). Cell type and time point are not known. Sequenced material: PBMCs or a T cell subset sorted from them (not recorded which).

CDR3 bases: TGTGCCACCGTCCGGGGGAGGGGAGTCGGCACTGAAGCTTTCTTT. Translated: CATVRGRGVGTEAFF. The rearrangement uses TRBV6-5 and TRBJ1-1; D might be TRBD1 (5 bases). Trimming cost V 10 bases and J 4 bases, with 22 bases left between them. The CDR3 totals 15 residues. The germline V gene has CDR1 MNHEY and CDR2 SVGAGI.